This entry concerns a single TCR beta chain. Its target antigen remains unknown. The input lacks base qualities; no much larger clone sits a single base away. The immunoSEQ Assay, a bias-controlled multiplex PCR, was used to amplify TCRbeta CDR3 regions from genomic DNA. For the original study's pipeline: The number of nucleated cells in each sample was estimated by amplification of reference gene primers within the assay. To quantify the absolute abundance of each unique TCRbeta CDR3 rearrangement, sequence reads were collapsed and filtered. For each sample, productive Simpson clonality was calculated as the square root of Simpson's diversity index over productive rearrangements. TCRdb re-hosts the immuneACCESS table, in-frame sequences only. Its copies lack some clones; in the studies checked, an unresolved V gene accounts for under half of them, and the cause for the rest is not known. The V and J calls and clone size come from that table; D and trimming were worked out from the DNA. The table for this sample lists 100,000 to 150,000 clones; roughly 90% of them were counted only once. The leading ten clones occupy around 3.7% of the sample.

This sample is drawn from a study of blood T cell repertoires in COVID-19 (dated by TCRdb to 2019 to 2021). As for the study more broadly: The collaborator samples originated in the United States, Italy and Spain and spanned the acute and convalescent phases of COVID-19. The material from the prospective study consisted of cDNA or gDNA derived from T cells, B-cell-depleted T cells, or PBMCs. Deeply sampled blood TCRbeta repertoires from subjects exposed to, actively infected with, or recovered from COVID-19 were included in the dataset. Sample metadata almost always included a de-identified subject ID, COVID-19 status, age in years and sex. The samples were drawn from the first 160 participants of the ongoing ImmuneRACE study and from 950 to 1,500 subjects provided by 6 global collaborators. HLA class I and class II types, where available, came from metadata supplied by the sample provider rather than from assay-based typing. The repertoires were made available in a free public database intended to serve as a resource for research on the immune response to SARS-CoV-2. General study outcomes and caveats: The amount of clinical and demographic metadata varied by source and participant and was provided uncurated.

Collaborating institutions collected whole blood in K2EDTA tubes following their own protocols. For TCRbeta analysis, collaborator samples were shipped as frozen whole blood, as isolated PBMCs, or as DNA extracted from either sample type. What was sequenced was peripheral blood. The sequence came from a man between 50 and 59 years old with active COVID-19.

The CDR3 corresponds to CASAGFTGELFF. In nucleotides, the sequence is TGTGCCAGCGCGGGGTTCACCGGGGAGCTGTTTTTT. The V gene is TRBV11-3 and the J gene is TRBJ2-2, and perhaps TRBD2 as D gene, on 6 matching bases. Trimming takes 8 bases from V and 4 bases from J, and the germline ends sit 8 bases apart. Taken from cysteine to phenylalanine, the CDR3 has 12 residues. Kept here is only the CDR3 DNA, which spans 36 bases and is read in frame from base 1. CDR1 is given as SGHNT and CDR2 as YENEEA, both from the germline V gene.